This TCR beta chain was sequenced for a study of beta chain features in type 1 diabetes. What was sequenced were expressed TCRB transcripts, since all of the isolated RNA had been reverse transcribed. The repertoire was sequenced with immunoSEQ multiplex PCR; TCRdb's copy has only in-frame clones and lacks some. The sample contains 130,000 to 150,000 clones, about 44% of which appear only once. Germline V gene lookup returns CDR1 SGHRS and CDR2 YFSETQ. J lost 2 bases, V lost 4 bases, and 2 bases had no gene match. The CDR3 is 13 residues long. This clone has just a few counts. The chain employs TRBV5-1 and TRBJ2-5; TRBD1 agrees at 7 bases. The TCR was taken from a young man in good health. Sequencing used Tregs from blood. The CDR3 is CASSGDRQETQYF. CDR3 coding DNA: TGCGCCAGCAGCGGGGACAGACAAGAGACCCAGTACTTC.